This record concerns one T cell receptor (beta chain) sequence. The germline CDR1 and CDR2 sequences are SEHNR and FQNEAQ (reference sequence). This CDR3 is 13 amino acids long. The V gene end was trimmed by 7 bases and the J gene end by 7 bases; junction bases not matched to a gene: 7. This record comes from a study of sequential checkpoint blockade in melanoma. Noted treatment: randomized to nivolumab then ipilimumab (arm A) or the reverse (arm B). Clones were sequenced by immunoSEQ multiplex PCR, and TCRdb holds only the in-frame ones, with some missing. This sample has under 8,000 clones, with around 78% found just once.

The sample was CD8+ T cells sorted from blood (inferred from file names), taken from a patient given nivolumab and ipilimumab in sequence. The rearrangement links TRBV7-9 to TRBJ2-1; 7 nucleotides match TRBD2. The clonotype comes from a human donor with melanoma. Written as DNA, the CDR3 is TGTGCCAGCAAGCGGGGCGCAGCGAATGAGCAGTTCTTC. The encoded protein is CASKRGAANEQFF.